A single sample gave rise to the 20 T cell receptor beta chains below, sequenced in a study of human T cells and chemical hapten exposure. Time point of the sample: pre-sensitization, week 0. The treatment was: therapeutic diphenylcyclopropenone sensitization with weekly scalp DPC. MiXCR was run by TCRdb on the RACE reads, yielding one entry per CDR3 protein. The sample records under 50,000 distinct CDR3 sequences, roughly 7.6% being singletons. The material sequenced was whole blood, taken in connection with sensitization to the hapten diphenylcyclopropenone (DPC). These receptors originate from a woman in her 50s with alopecia areata. Some clones in this sample may be carry-over from other donors' samples.

This clonotype was counted ten times or more. At one of its ends the junction is not consistent with the germline gene, which may arise from a read error. The V gene is TRBV18, the J gene TRBJ2-4, with D possibly being TRBD2 (6 bases). The CDR3 contains 14 residues. Germline V gene sequence: CDR1 KGHSH, CDR2 LQKENI. In DNA form, the CDR3 reads TGTGCCTCGGTTGGGCGGGGAGCCGAAAACATTCAGTACTTC. Its protein product is CASVGRGAENIQYF.

This clonotype was found a few times. This chain joins TRBV9 and TRBJ2-7; D perhaps matches TRBD2 (5 bases). V was cut by 2 bases and J by 12 bases, with 21 bases left in between. The germline gives CDR1 SGDLS, CDR2 YYNGEE. The CDR3 sequence is 14 residues long. In DNA form, the CDR3 reads TGTGCCAGCAGCGTCGGGCTAGACCCACTAGAGGGGTACTTC. Protein sequence: CASSVGLDPLEGYF.

To note about this clonotype: A much larger clonotype is one base distant, so this may be a read error. The rearrangement joins TRBV20-1 to TRBJ2-2; D is possibly TRBD1 or TRBD2 (5 bases each). Germline CDR1 reads DFQATT; CDR2 reads SNEGSKA (reference sequence). This CDR3 comprises 14 residues. This chain's CDR3 is CGAPTMGRTGELFF. CDR3 in DNA: TGCGGTGCTCCAACCATGGGACGAACCGGGGAGCTGTTTTTT.

In this sample, this clonotype turned up many times. This CDR3 is CASSLDPGANVLTF. The CDR3 bases are TGTGCCAGCAGCTTAGACCCTGGGGCCAACGTCCTGACTTTC. The chain combines TRBV7-3 with TRBJ2-6; D not certain. The CDR3 spans 14 residues. Trimming shortened V by 2 bases and J by 2 bases, and 4 bases separated the two germline ends. Germline V gives CDR1 SGHTA, CDR2 FQGTGA.

This clonotype was observed at least ten times. The chain couples TRBV7-2 to TRBJ1-2; tentatively, D is TRBD1 (6 bases). V was pared by 4 bases and J by 4 bases, with 13 bases between. The CDR3 is 14 amino acids. Germline values: CDR1 SGHTA, CDR2 FQGNSA. The CDR3 DNA reads TGTGCCAGCAGCTCCCGGATAGGGGGCTATGGCTACACCTTC. Protein product: CASSSRIGGYGYTF.

This clonotype appeared a few times. The chain links TRBV29-1 to TRBJ2-7; 7 bases map to TRBD2. The CDR3 runs 13 residues. The germline V gene has CDR1 SQVTM and CDR2 ANQGSEA. Losses at the gene ends were 7 bases for V and 2 bases for J; bases not matched to a gene: 8. The CDR3 nucleotides are TGCAGCGCCGGGATTGGGAGGGCCTACGAGCAGTACTTC. Residues: CSAGIGRAYEQYF.

This clonotype was recorded many times. The rearrangement links TRBV18 to TRBJ2-5; D call uncertain. This CDR3 has 12 amino acids. V lost 3 bases and J lost 2, with 4 bases in between. CDR1 is KGHSH and CDR2 is LQKENI in the germline V gene. The CDR3 loop is CASSPPQETQYF. CDR3 bases: TGTGCCAGCTCACCTCCTCAAGAGACCCAGTACTTC. The full variable domain, rest sourced from reference TRBV18 and TRBJ2-5, is NAGVMQNPRHLVRRRGQEARLRCSPMKGHSHVYWYRQLPEEGLKFMVYLQKENIIDESGMPKERFSAEFPKEGPSILRIQQVVRGDSAAYFCASSPPQETQYFGPGTRLLVL.

This clonotype came up many times. The chain links TRBV10-1 to TRBJ2-7; D not certain. The CDR3 totals 14 residues. V lost 4 bases and J lost 3, with 13 bases in between. Germline V gene sequence: CDR1 WNHNN, CDR2 SYGVQD (reference sequence). The DNA for the CDR3 is TGCGCCAGCAGTGCCCAGCTTGGGATCTACGAGCAGTACTTC. Amino acid sequence: CASSAQLGIYEQYF.

This sequence joins TRBV5-1 and TRBJ2-4, with 10 bases that match TRBD1. Germline V lookup: CDR1 SGHRS, CDR2 YFSETQ. V lost 3 bases to trimming and J lost 1 base; unmatched junction nucleotides: 4. This CDR3 contains 16 residues. In nucleotides, the CDR3 is TGCGCCAGCAGCTCGGAGGGACAGGGGGCCAAAAACATTCAGTACTTC. Protein product: CASSSEGQGAKNIQYF.

This clonotype was counted many times. The genes are TRBV18 and TRBJ1-2; D remains unclear. CDR1 is KGHSH, CDR2 LQKENI, per germline. This CDR3 is built from 13 residues. V was pared by 3 bases and J by 6 bases, with 11 bases between. CDR3 nucleotides: TGTGCCAGCTCACCTGGAGGGTATAATGGCTACACCTTC. Its protein product is CASSPGGYNGYTF.

The V call is TRBV3-1, the J call TRBJ2-7; D is uncertain. The V end lost 5 bases, the J end lost 0 bases, and 14 bases lay between the germline ends. This CDR3 has 15 amino acids. Germline CDR1 reads LGHDT; CDR2 reads YNNKEL (reference sequence). The CDR3, as DNA: TGTGCCAGCAGCGGGCGTGGAAGGAGCTCCTACGAGCAGTACTTC. Translating gives CASSGRGRSSYEQYF.

The chain uses TRBV9 and TRBJ2-5, with no clear D. The CDR3 covers 13 residues. The V gene's germline CDR1 is SGDLS and CDR2 YYNGEE. V lost 4 bases, J lost 3 bases, and 10 bases lay in between. DNA for the CDR3: TGTGCCAGCAGCCCAGGTCTAAAAGAGACCCAGTACTTC. It specifies CASSPGLKETQYF.

The V and J genes are TRBV27 and TRBJ2-4; D is possibly TRBD1 (5 bases). The V gene's germline CDR1 is MNHEY and CDR2 SMNVEV (reference sequence). V gave up 3 bases and J gave up 4 bases, with 13 bases separating them. The CDR3 runs to 15 residues. The CDR3 region is CASSFLQGPKNIQYF. The DNA for the CDR3 is TGTGCCAGCAGTTTTCTTCAGGGCCCGAAAAACATTCAGTACTTC.

This clonotype was found many times. This chain connects TRBV24-1 to TRBJ1-5; no firm D call. Germline V gene sequence: CDR1 KGHDR, CDR2 SFDVKD. V lost 5 bases to trimming and J lost 8 bases, with 12 bases between them. The length of the CDR3 is 13 residues. CDR3 nucleotides: TGTGCCACCAGTGGTCCCCCTGAAGAGCCCCAGCATTTT. It is translated as CATSGPPEEPQHF.

Worth noting for this clonotype: A much more abundant neighbour one base away suggests this may be a read error. J is TRBJ2-7 and V is TRBV6-5, with a possible D match to TRBD2 (5 bases). Germline loops: CDR1 MNHEY, CDR2 SVGAGI. There are 12 residues in the CDR3. Between the trimmed V and J ends, which lost 10 bases and 7 bases, there was a span of 17 bases. CDR3 nucleotides: TGTGCCAACACTCCCACGACGGGAGAGCAGTACTTC. Translating gives CANTPTTGEQYF.

The genes are TRBV6-1 and TRBJ2-3; 11 bases agree with TRBD2. The CDR3 has 17 residues. J lost 2 bases, V lost 6 bases, and 10 bases had no gene match. Per germline, CDR1 MNHNS and CDR2 SASEGT. The CDR3 bases are TGTGCCAGCAGGACCCCTTTGGGACTAGCGGACACAGATACGCAGTATTTT. It yields the protein CASRTPLGLADTDTQYF.

Many counts were recorded for this clonotype. The gene calls are TRBV24-1 and TRBJ2-3; 8 nucleotides match TRBD2. The CDR3 runs to 14 residues. The germline V gene encodes CDR1 KGHDR and CDR2 SFDVKD. V shed 7 bases and J 0 bases; nucleotides not matched to a gene: 2. CDR3 bases: TGTGCCACCAGCGGGAGGGGTAGCACAGATACGCAGTATTTT. Translating gives CATSGRGSTDTQYF.

This clonotype was observed at least ten times. V gene TRBV20-1 combines with J gene TRBJ1-5, with 9 nucleotides matching TRBD1. V shed 1 base, J shed 9 bases, and the junction held 7 bases outside the gene matches. The V gene's germline CDR1 is DFQATT and CDR2 SNEGSKA (reference sequence). The CDR3 runs 14 residues. The CDR3 DNA follows: TGCAGTGCTAGAGCGGGACAGGGAACAGGGCCCCAGCATTTT. The encoded protein is CSARAGQGTGPQHF.

In this sample, this clonotype turned up a few times. The chain recombines TRBV11-2 with TRBJ2-7; D uncertain. Trimming removed 7 bases from V and 3 bases from J, with 16 bases in between. CDR1 and CDR2 from the germline V gene are SGHAT and FQNNGV. The CDR3 runs 14 residues. The CDR3, as DNA: TGTGCCAGCACCCTAACGGCGGTCCACTACGAGCAGTACTTC. This translates into CASTLTAVHYEQYF.

This clonotype has at least ten counts. This chain joins TRBV7-6 and TRBJ2-1; TRBD2 matches at 8 bases. The germline V gene has CDR1 SGHVS and CDR2 FNYEAQ. This CDR3 has 13 amino acids. V gave up 9 bases and J gave up 5 bases; unmatched junction bases: 6. CDR3 amino acids: CASARGGHNEQFF. The CDR3 nucleotides are TGTGCCAGTGCCCGGGGGGGGCACAATGAGCAGTTCTTC.